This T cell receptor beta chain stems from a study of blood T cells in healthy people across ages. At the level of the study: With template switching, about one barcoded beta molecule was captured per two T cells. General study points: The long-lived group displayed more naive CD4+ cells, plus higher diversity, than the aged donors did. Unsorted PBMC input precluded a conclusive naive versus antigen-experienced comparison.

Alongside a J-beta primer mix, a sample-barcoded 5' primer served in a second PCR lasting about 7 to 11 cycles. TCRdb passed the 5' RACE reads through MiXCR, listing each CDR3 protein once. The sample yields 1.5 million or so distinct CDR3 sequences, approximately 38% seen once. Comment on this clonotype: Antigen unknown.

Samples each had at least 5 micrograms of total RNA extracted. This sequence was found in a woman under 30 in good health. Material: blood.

CDR3 in DNA: TGTGCCACCAGCAGAGATCAGGCTAGCGGAGGGTACCAAGAGACCCAGTACTTC. This codes for CATSRDQASGGYQETQYF. This chain joins TRBV15 and TRBJ2-5, with 7 bases fitting TRBD2. CDR1 is LNHNV, CDR2 YYDKDF, per germline (reference sequence). The J segment lost 0 bases and the V segment lost 0 bases, leaving 10 bases of the junction unmatched. CDR3 length: 18 amino acids.